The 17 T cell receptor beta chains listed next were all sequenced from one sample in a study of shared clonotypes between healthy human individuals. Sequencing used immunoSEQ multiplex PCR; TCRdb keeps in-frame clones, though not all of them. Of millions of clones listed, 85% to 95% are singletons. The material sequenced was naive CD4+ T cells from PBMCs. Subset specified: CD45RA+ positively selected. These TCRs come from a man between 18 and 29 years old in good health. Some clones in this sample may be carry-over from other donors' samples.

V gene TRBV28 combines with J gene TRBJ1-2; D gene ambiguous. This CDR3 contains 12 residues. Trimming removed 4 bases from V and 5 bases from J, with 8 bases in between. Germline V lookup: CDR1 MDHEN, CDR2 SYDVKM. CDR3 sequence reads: CASSWARYGYTF. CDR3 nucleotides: TGTGCCAGCAGTTGGGCCAGATATGGCTACACCTTC.

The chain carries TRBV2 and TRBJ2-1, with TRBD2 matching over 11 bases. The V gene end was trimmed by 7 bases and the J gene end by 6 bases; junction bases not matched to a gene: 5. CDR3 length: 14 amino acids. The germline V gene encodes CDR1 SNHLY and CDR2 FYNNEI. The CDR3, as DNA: TGTGCCAGCAACGAGGGACTAGCGGTCAATGAGCAGTTCTTC. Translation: CASNEGLAVNEQFF. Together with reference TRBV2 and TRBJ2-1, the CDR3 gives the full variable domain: EPEVTQTPSHQVTQMGQEVILRCVPISNHLYFYWYRQILGQKVEFLVSFYNNEISEKSEIFDDQFSVERPDGSNFTLKIRSTKLEDSAMYFCASNEGLAVNEQFFGPGTRLTVL.

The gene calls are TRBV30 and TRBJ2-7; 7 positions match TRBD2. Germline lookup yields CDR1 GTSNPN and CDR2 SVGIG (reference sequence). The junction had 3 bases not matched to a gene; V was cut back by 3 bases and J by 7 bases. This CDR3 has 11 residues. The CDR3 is CAWSWRGEQYF. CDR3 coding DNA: TGTGCCTGGAGCTGGCGGGGGGAGCAGTACTTC.

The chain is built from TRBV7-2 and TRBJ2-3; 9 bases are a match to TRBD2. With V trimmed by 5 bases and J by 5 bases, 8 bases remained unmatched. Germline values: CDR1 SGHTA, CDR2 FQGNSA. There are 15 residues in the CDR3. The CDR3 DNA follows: TGTGCCAGCAGCCCAGTAGCGGGAGTTGGAGATACGCAGTATTTT. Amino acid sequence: CASSPVAGVGDTQYF.

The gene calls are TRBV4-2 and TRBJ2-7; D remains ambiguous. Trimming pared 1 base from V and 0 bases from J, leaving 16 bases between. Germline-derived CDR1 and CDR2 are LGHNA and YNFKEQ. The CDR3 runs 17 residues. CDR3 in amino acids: CASSQVGVGRSSYEQYF. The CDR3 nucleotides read TGTGCCAGCAGCCAAGTTGGGGTCGGCAGGAGCTCCTACGAGCAGTACTTC.

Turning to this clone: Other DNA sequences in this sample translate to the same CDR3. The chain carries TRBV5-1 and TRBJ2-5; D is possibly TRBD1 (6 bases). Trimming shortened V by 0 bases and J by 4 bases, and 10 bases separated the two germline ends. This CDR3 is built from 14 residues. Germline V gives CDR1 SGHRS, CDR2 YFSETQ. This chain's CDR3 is CASSLVGGRETQYF. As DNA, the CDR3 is TGCGCCAGCAGCTTGGTTGGGGGCCGAGAGACCCAGTACTTC.

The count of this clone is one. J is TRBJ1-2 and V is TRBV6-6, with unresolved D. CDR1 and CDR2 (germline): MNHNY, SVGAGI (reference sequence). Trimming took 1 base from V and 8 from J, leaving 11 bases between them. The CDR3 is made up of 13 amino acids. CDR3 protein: CASSYFPTRGYTF. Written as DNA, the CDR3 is TGTGCCAGCAGTTACTTCCCCACGAGGGGCTACACCTTC.

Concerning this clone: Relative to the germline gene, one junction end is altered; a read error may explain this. CDR3 sequence reads: CAWSAGTSAIPHF. The CDR3 nucleotides read TGTGCCTGGAGCGCTGGGACTAGTGCGATACCGCACTTC. V and J are TRBV30 and TRBJ2-7; 8 bases fit TRBD2. The germline V gene encodes CDR1 GTSNPN and CDR2 SVGIG (reference sequence). The CDR3 runs to 13 residues.

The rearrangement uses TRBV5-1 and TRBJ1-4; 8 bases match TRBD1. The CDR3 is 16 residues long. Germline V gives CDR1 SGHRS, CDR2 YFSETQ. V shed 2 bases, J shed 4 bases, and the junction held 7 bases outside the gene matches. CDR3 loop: CASSFGQGTFNEKLFF. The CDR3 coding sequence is TGCGCCAGCAGCTTCGGACAGGGAACCTTTAATGAAAAACTGTTTTTT.

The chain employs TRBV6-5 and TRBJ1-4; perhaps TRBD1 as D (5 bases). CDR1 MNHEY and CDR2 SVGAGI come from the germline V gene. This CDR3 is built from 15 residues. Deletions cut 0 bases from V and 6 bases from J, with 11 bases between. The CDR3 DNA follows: TGTGCCAGCAGTTACTCCGGGACCCCGGATGAAAAACTGTTTTTT. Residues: CASSYSGTPDEKLFF.

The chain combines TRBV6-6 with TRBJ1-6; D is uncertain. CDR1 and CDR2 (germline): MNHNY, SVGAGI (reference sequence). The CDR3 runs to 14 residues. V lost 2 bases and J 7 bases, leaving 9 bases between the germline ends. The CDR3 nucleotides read TGTGCCAGCAGTTACGGCCAGTGGAATTCACCCCTCCACTTT. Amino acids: CASSYGQWNSPLHF.

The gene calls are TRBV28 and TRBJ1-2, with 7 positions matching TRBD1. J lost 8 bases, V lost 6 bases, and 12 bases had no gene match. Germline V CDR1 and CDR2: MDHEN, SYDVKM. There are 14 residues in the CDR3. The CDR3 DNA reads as TGTGCCAGCAGGAAACCAACAGGGGTGGGAGGCTACACCTTC. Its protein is CASRKPTGVGGYTF.

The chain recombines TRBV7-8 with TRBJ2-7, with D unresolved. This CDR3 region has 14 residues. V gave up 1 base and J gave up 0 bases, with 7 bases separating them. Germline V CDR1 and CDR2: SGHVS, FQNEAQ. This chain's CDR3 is CASSLDGFSYEQYF. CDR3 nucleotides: TGTGCCAGCAGCTTAGATGGATTCTCCTACGAGCAGTACTTC.

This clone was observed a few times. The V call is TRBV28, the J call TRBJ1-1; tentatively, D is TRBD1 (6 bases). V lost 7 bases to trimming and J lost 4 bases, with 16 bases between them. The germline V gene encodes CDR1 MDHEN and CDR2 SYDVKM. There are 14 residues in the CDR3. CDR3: CASNPGHTPTEAFF. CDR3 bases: TGTGCCAGCAACCCGGGACATACCCCCACTGAAGCTTTCTTT.

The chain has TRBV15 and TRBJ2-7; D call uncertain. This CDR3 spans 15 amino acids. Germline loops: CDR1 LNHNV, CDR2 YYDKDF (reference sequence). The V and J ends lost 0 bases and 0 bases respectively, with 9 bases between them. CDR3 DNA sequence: TGTGCCACCAGCAGAGATGGCTTGAGCTCCTACGAGCAGTACTTC. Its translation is CATSRDGLSSYEQYF.

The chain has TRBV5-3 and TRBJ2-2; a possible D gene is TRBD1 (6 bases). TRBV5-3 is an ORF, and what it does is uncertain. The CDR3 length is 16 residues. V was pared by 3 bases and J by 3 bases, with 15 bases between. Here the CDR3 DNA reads TGTGCCAGAAGCTGTTACAGGGATAATTACACCGGGGAGCTGTTTTTT. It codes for CARSCYRDNYTGELFF.

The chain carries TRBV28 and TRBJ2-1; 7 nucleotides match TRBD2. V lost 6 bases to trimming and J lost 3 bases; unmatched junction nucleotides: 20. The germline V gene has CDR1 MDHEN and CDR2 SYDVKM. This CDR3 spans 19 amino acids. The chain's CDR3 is CASRVKPPMAGANYNEQFF. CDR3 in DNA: TGTGCCAGCAGAGTTAAGCCCCCTATGGCGGGAGCTAACTACAATGAGCAGTTCTTC.